This T cell receptor beta chain comes out of a study of blood T cell repertoires in COVID-19. Study details: Nucleic acid was either cDNA or gDNA, and it came from T cells, B-cell-depleted T cells, or PBMCs.

In the study's own analysis: Reference gene primer amplification in the assay estimated nucleated cell counts. Libraries were prepared by immunoSEQ multiplex PCR; TCRdb keeps only in-frame clonotypes and omits some of them. Clone size and V and J calls were adopted from that table, with D and trimming inferred from the DNA. The sample has around 130,000 clones, over 85% seen once. Note on this clone: Mismatch with germline at one junction end may stem from a read error.

It was during active infection that Seattle patients were enrolled and then longitudinally followed. The sample taken for sequencing was peripheral blood. The TCR was taken from a man in his sixties with COVID-19, enrolled during active disease.

Here the CDR3 DNA reads TGTGCCAGCAGTACAACTGCTCACGGCGGCTACACTTTC. This translates into CASSTTAHGGYTF. The gene calls are TRBV6-5 and TRBJ1-2; D is uncertain. This CDR3 has 13 amino acids. CDR1 is MNHEY and CDR2 is SVGAGI in the germline V gene.